This T cell receptor (beta chain) was sequenced in a study of T cells in narcolepsy. Background on the study: Healthy controls were enrolled alongside patients with narcolepsy type 1 or type 2.

Remarks on this clone: Its specificity is not known.

Repertoires were generated with immunoSEQ multiplex PCR, while TCRdb's copy carries only in-frame clones and drops some. There are around 25,000 clones in the sample; about 86% occur only once, and roughly 0.76% lies in the top ten. Overall study results and limits: Blood of same and different patients, but not healthy controls, reportedly held recurring autoreactive clonotypes. No autoreactive T cell clone sequences appeared in some memory CD4+ repertoires.

The TCR was taken from a human donor with narcolepsy. Sequencing used CD45RA- memory CD4+ T cells from PBMCs.

DNA of the CDR3: TGTGCCAGCAGCCGGACAGGACACCAAGAGACCCAGTACTTC. Translating it yields CASSRTGHQETQYF. V and J are TRBV5-4 and TRBJ2-5; 7 bases align to TRBD1. The CDR3 sequence is 14 residues long. Looked up from germline, CDR1 is SGHNT and CDR2 is YYREEE (reference sequence). V lost 4 bases to trimming and J lost 0 bases; unmatched junction nucleotides: 3.